What follows are 21 T cell receptor beta chains derived from one specimen sequenced in a study of identical twins. Via MiXCR, TCRdb re-called the 5' RACE reads, giving one row per CDR3 protein. The data contain approximately 700,000 distinct CDR3 sequences, around 6% of them singletons. The sequenced sample consisted of naive T cells sorted from blood. The receptors originated from a man younger than 35 in good health.

This clonotype appeared many times. The V gene is TRBV20-1, the J gene TRBJ2-4, with TRBD1 matching over 7 bases. The CDR3 runs 15 residues. J was trimmed by 2 bases and V by 0 bases; bases with no gene match: 4. Germline-derived CDR1 and CDR2 are DFQATT and SNEGSKA (reference sequence). For the CDR3, the DNA is TGCAGTGCTAGAGATCAAGGGGGCTCCAAAAACATTCAGTACTTC. Protein: CSARDQGGSKNIQYF.

This clonotype has just a few counts. V and J are TRBV18 and TRBJ1-1; 10 bases map to TRBD1. This CDR3 is 15 amino acids long. Per the germline V gene, CDR1 is KGHSH and CDR2 is LQKENI. Unmatched junction bases numbered 4, after V lost 3 bases and J lost 3 bases. The CDR3 nucleotides are TGTGCCAGCTCACCGACAGGGGGCCCGGACACTGAAGCTTTCTTT. It codes for CASSPTGGPDTEAFF.

In its sample, this clonotype was seen many times. V usage is TRBV11-2 and J usage is TRBJ2-7, with a tentative D call TRBD2 (5 bases). The CDR3 has 14 residues. In germline, CDR1 is SGHAT, CDR2 FQNNGV. V gave up 1 base and J gave up 9 bases, with 16 bases separating them. Here the CDR3 reads CASSLGIGGARQYV. The CDR3 coding sequence is TGTGCCAGCAGCTTAGGGATAGGAGGCGCAAGGCAGTACGTC.

This clonotype was seen at least ten times. The V and J genes are TRBV10-3 and TRBJ2-2; no clear D gene. CDR1 is ENHRY and CDR2 is SYGVKD in the germline V gene. Trimming left V 7 bases short and J 0 bases short, with 9 bases between. The CDR3 length is 14 residues. CDR3 protein: CAITGSPNTGELFF. In nucleotides, the CDR3 is TGTGCCATCACCGGCTCGCCGAACACCGGGGAGCTGTTTTTT.

A few counts support this clonotype. The V gene is TRBV3-1, the J gene TRBJ2-1; TRBD2 matches at 10 bases. V lost 0 bases, J lost 8 bases, and 7 bases stayed unmatched. The CDR3 spans 16 residues. CDR1 is LGHDT and CDR2 is YNNKEL in the germline V gene (reference sequence). The CDR3 here is CASSQEVLAGEYEQFF. The CDR3 DNA is TGTGCCAGCAGCCAAGAAGTCCTAGCGGGAGAATATGAGCAGTTCTTC.

This clonotype came up a few times. The rearrangement uses TRBV6-1 and TRBJ2-3; TRBD1 aligns across 8 bases. The CDR3 has 17 residues. J gave up 2 bases and V 6 bases, and 13 bases lay outside the gene matches. From germline, CDR1 is MNHNS and CDR2 SASEGT. As DNA, the CDR3 is TGTGCCAGCAGCCCGGACAGGGTTTCACGGGTCACAGATACGCAGTATTTT. Translating it yields CASSPDRVSRVTDTQYF.

The sample holds a few counts of this clonotype. V is TRBV7-9 and J is TRBJ2-1, with 13 nucleotides matching TRBD2. V shed 1 base and J 9 bases; nucleotides not matched to a gene: 9. Germline CDR1 and CDR2: SEHNR and FQNEAQ (reference sequence). This CDR3 contains 17 residues. This CDR3 is CASSLGGLAGVIFEQFF. CDR3 coding DNA: TGTGCCAGCAGCTTAGGCGGACTAGCGGGAGTAATCTTTGAGCAGTTCTTC.

This clonotype was found many times. The chain recombines TRBV12-3 or TRBV12-4 with TRBJ2-2; no reliable D call. Trimming took off 7 bases at V and 1 base at J, with 10 bases between the two ends. There are 14 residues in the CDR3. As DNA, the CDR3 is TGTGCCAGCAAGAGAAAGGGGAACACCGGGGAGCTGTTTTTT. This translates into CASKRKGNTGELFF.

This clonotype has at least ten counts. The rearrangement joins TRBV30 to TRBJ2-4, with TRBD2 as a possible D gene (6 bases). The germline V gene has CDR1 GTSNPN and CDR2 SVGIG (reference sequence). The CDR3 loop spans 11 amino acids. The ends were cut back, 7 bases at V and 8 bases at J, with 12 bases in the middle. The CDR3 coding sequence is TGTGCCTTAGGGAGGCCGGACATTCAGTACTTC. Translated, it gives CALGRPDIQYF.

This clonotype was seen repeatedly, ten times or more. The chain is built from TRBV7-9 and TRBJ2-2; possible D gene TRBD2, 5 bases. The CDR3 has 15 amino acids. Germline loops: CDR1 SEHNR, CDR2 FQNEAQ (reference sequence). V shed 1 base and J shed 4 bases, with 10 bases lying between them. The CDR3 spells CASSLVSGFTGELFF. CDR3 DNA: TGTGCCAGCAGCTTAGTGTCGGGGTTCACCGGGGAGCTGTTTTTT.

This clonotype was counted at least ten times. The chain joins TRBV5-5 to TRBJ2-5, with 7 bases identical to TRBD1. The CDR3 is made up of 14 amino acids. Germline trimming cut 4 bases from V and 5 bases from J; bases unmatched to any gene: 8. Germline CDR1 is SGHKS and CDR2 is YYEKEE (reference sequence). CDR3 sequence (DNA): TGTGCCAGCAGCCGCGGACAGGAATGGGAGACCCAGTACTTC. Protein product: CASSRGQEWETQYF.

In this sample, this clonotype turned up many times. CDR3 sequence: CASTGTSREFF. DNA for the CDR3: TGTGCCAGCACGGGGACTAGCAGGGAGTTCTTC. The J gene is TRBJ2-1, the V gene TRBV28, with TRBD2 identical over 9 bases. The germline V gene encodes CDR1 MDHEN and CDR2 SYDVKM. V lost 7 bases and J lost 14; bases outside the gene matches: 6. This CDR3 comprises 11 residues.

This clonotype was detected only a few times. V gene TRBV20-1 combines with J gene TRBJ2-5; tentatively, D is TRBD2 (5 bases). The CDR3 has 14 amino acids. CDR1 DFQATT and CDR2 SNEGSKA come from the germline V gene (reference sequence). Between the trimmed V and J ends, which lost 4 bases and 4 bases, there was a span of 16 bases. CDR3 region: CSATPGELGETQYF. The DNA for the CDR3 is TGCAGTGCTACCCCCGGGGAGTTGGGAGAGACCCAGTACTTC.

In this sample, this clonotype turned up many times. The V call is TRBV6-2 or TRBV6-3, the J call TRBJ1-1; TRBD1 matches 10 bases. CDR3 length: 14 residues. Germline CDR1 MNHEY, CDR2 SVGEGT. J gave up 0 bases and V 6 bases, and 1 base lay outside the gene matches. The CDR3 spells CASSGTGVNTEAFF. The CDR3, as DNA: TGTGCCAGCAGCGGGACAGGGGTGAACACTGAAGCTTTCTTT.

A few counts support this clonotype. The V and J genes are TRBV12-3 or TRBV12-4 and TRBJ2-5; D gene ambiguous. This CDR3 has 14 residues. V lost 7 bases, J lost 4 bases, and 16 bases lay in between. The CDR3 sequence is CASNIKGGGETQYF. The DNA of the CDR3 is TGTGCCAGCAATATCAAAGGTGGTGGAGAGACCCAGTACTTC.

This clonotype was observed many times. The chain employs TRBV29-1 and TRBJ2-1; D might be TRBD1 (6 bases). Germline V gene sequence: CDR1 SQVTM, CDR2 ANQGSEA. Deletions cut 3 bases from V and 6 bases from J, with 15 bases between. This CDR3 comprises 14 residues. The CDR3 bases are TGCAGCGTTGACAGGGCAGGGGTGGTCAATGAGCAGTTCTTC. It yields the protein CSVDRAGVVNEQFF.

This clonotype has a handful of counts. The chain uses TRBV20-1 and TRBJ1-1; 7 bases align to TRBD1. This CDR3 is built from 14 residues. Germline V lookup: CDR1 DFQATT, CDR2 SNEGSKA (reference sequence). The junction had 10 bases not matched to a gene; V was cut back by 3 bases and J by 6 bases. The CDR3 DNA follows: TGCAGTGCTAGGGTGGGAGGGGGCCTTTCTGAAGCTTTCTTT. Its translation: CSARVGGGLSEAFF.

The chain combines TRBV2 with TRBJ2-7; perhaps TRBD1 as D (5 bases). V was cut by 8 bases and J by 2 bases, with 13 bases left in between. CDR1 and CDR2 from the germline V gene are SNHLY and FYNNEI. The CDR3 totals 13 residues. This CDR3 reads CASGPRATYEQYV. CDR3 nucleotides: TGTGCCAGCGGCCCCAGGGCAACCTACGAGCAGTACGTC.

This clonotype was observed a handful of times. The V call is TRBV7-9, the J call TRBJ2-3; 7 bases map to TRBD2. Germline V gene data show CDR1 as SEHNR and CDR2 as FQNEAQ (reference sequence). With V trimmed by 6 bases and J by 1 base, 13 bases remained unmatched. This CDR3 contains 17 residues. The CDR3: CASSPRGGSAGTDTQYF. In DNA form, the CDR3 reads TGTGCCAGCAGTCCTAGAGGCGGGAGCGCTGGCACAGATACGCAGTATTTT.

In its sample, this clonotype was seen many times. J is TRBJ1-2 and V is TRBV7-9; D gene unclear. The germline V gene has CDR1 SEHNR and CDR2 FQNEAQ (reference sequence). V lost 1 base and J 4 bases, leaving 10 bases between the germline ends. The CDR3 sequence is 14 residues long. The CDR3 DNA reads as TGTGCCAGCAGCTTAGGAGTCGGGAGCTATGGCTACACCTTC. Its protein product is CASSLGVGSYGYTF. Variable domain in full (rest from reference TRBV7-9 and TRBJ1-2): DTGVSQNPRHKITKRGQNVTFRCDPISEHNRLYWYRQTLGQGPEFLTYFQNEAQLEKSRLLSDRFSAERPKGSFSTLEIQRTEQGDSAMYLCASSLGVGSYGYTFGSGTRLTVV.

At least ten counts were recorded for this clonotype. The V gene is TRBV7-2, the J gene TRBJ1-3; D possibly corresponds to TRBD1 (5 bases). This CDR3 comprises 15 residues. CDR1 and CDR2 (germline): SGHTA, FQGNSA. As DNA, the CDR3 is TGTGCTTCCTCTCAGGGCAGCAGCTCTGGAAACACCATATATTTT. This sequence encodes CASSQGSSSGNTIYF.